The clone carrying this TCR beta chain was counted ten times or more. The data were obtained in a study of T-cell memory formation after mild COVID-19. Study details: Largely, TCR clusters stayed within a single donor.

In TCRdb, the 5' RACE reads were re-called with MiXCR into one record per CDR3 protein. Counted here are 150,000 to 200,000 distinct CDR3 sequences, less than 20% occurring once; the ten biggest clones make up 3.9%. Looked up from germline, CDR1 is SGHRS and CDR2 is YFSETQ. The CDR3 runs 15 residues. V shed 9 bases and J shed 0 bases, with 19 bases lying between them. The chain recombines TRBV5-1 with TRBJ2-7, with D maybe TRBD2 (5 bases). The receptor comes from a man between 18 and 29 years old who had mild COVID-19 (a few samples of this study predate the infection). Cell type and time point are not known. The sequenced sample consisted of PBMCs or a T cell subset sorted from them (not recorded which). CDR3 nucleotides: TGCGCCACCCGACCCTCAGCGGACCCCTCCTACGAGCAGTACGTC. Its translation: CATRPSADPSYEQYV.